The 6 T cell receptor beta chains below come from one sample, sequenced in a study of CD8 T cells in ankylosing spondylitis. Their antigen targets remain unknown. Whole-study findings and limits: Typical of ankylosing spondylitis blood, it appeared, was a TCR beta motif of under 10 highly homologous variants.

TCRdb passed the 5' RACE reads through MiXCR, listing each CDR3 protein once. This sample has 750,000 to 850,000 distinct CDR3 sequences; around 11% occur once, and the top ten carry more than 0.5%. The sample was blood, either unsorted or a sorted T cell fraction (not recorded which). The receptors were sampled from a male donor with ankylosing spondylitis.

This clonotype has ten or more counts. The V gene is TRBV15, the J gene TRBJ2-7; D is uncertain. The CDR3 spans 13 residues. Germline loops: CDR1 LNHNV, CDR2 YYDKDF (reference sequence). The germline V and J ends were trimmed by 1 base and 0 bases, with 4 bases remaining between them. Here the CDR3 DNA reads TGTGCCACCAGCAGAGGCAACTCCTACGAGCAGTACTTC. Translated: CATSRGNSYEQYF.

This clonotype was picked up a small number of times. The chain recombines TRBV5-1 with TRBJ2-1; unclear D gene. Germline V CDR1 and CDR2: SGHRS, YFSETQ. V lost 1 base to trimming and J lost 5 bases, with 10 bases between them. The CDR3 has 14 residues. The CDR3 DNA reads TGCGCCAGCAGCTTGTCCGGACCTAACAATGAGCAGTTCTTC. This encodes CASSLSGPNNEQFF.

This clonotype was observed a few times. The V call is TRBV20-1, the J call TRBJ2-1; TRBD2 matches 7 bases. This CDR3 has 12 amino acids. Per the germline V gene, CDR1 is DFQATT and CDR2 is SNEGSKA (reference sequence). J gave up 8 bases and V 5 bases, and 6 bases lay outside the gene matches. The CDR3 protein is CSARTSRDEQFF. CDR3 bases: TGCAGTGCTCGGACTAGTCGGGATGAGCAGTTCTTC.

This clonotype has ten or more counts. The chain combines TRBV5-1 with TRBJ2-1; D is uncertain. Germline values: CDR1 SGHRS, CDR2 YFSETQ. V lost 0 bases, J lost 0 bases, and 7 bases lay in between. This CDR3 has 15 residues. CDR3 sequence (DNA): TGCGCCAGCAGCTTGGGGGGTAACTCCTACAATGAGCAGTTCTTC. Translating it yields CASSLGGNSYNEQFF.

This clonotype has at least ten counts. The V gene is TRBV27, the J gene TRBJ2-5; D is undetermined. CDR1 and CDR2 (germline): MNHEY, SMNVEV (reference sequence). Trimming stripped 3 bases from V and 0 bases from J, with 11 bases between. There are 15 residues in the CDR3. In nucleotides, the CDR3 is TGTGCCAGCAGTTTTAAGCTACCGTACCAAGAGACCCAGTACTTC. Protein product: CASSFKLPYQETQYF.

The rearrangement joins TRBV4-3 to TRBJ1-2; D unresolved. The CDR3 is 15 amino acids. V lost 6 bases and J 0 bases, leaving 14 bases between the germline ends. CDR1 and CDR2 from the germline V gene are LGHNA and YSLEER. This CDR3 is CASRITTIANYGYTF. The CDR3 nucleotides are TGCGCCAGCAGAATTACGACGATAGCTAACTATGGCTACACCTTC.